Listed below are T cell receptor beta chains from one sample, sequenced in a study of blood T cell repertoires in COVID-19. Assay used: immunoSEQ multiplex PCR; TCRdb lists only in-frame clones, some missing. Of about 140,000 clones in the sample, less than 80% were seen once. The source material was peripheral blood. The receptors originated from a man in his sixties with acute or convalescent COVID-19. The CDR3 runs from the conserved cysteine through the conserved F or W. D genes are given only for firm matches. Some rows have no size entry. The others give once, few or many, or a class for an expanded clone.

D: -; V: TRBV6-6; size: -; J: TRBJ2-1; CDR3: CASSYEASNEQFF; DNA: TGTGCCAGCAGTTACGAAGCGAGCAATGAGCAGTTCTTC
D: TRBD2; V: TRBV5-1; size: -; J: TRBJ2-7; CDR3: CASSLAGAGGREQYF; DNA: TGCGCCAGCAGCTTGGCCGGAGCGGGAGGACGCGAGCAGTACTTC
D: -; V: TRBV28; size: -; J: TRBJ2-2; CDR3: CASSPGGPNTGELFF; DNA: TGTGCCAGCAGTCCGGGGGGCCCAAACACCGGGGAGCTGTTTTTT
D: -; V: TRBV29-1; size: few; J: TRBJ1-1; CDR3: CSVMGPRLGTEAFF; DNA: TGCAGCGTGATGGGTCCCCGGCTAGGCACTGAAGCTTTCTTT
D: -; V: TRBV27; size: -; J: TRBJ2-2; CDR3: CASSLSMGGVNTGELFF; DNA: TGTGCCAGCAGTTTATCGATGGGCGGGGTCAACACCGGGGAGCTGTTTTTT
D: -; V: TRBV21-1; size: once; J: TRBJ1-5; CDR3: CASSEAGGDSNQPQHF; DNA: TGTGCCAGCAGCGAAGCGGGGGGGGATAGCAATCAGCCCCAGCATTTT
D: TRBD1; V: TRBV28; size: -; J: TRBJ1-4; CDR3: CASRTGGATNEKLFF; DNA: TGTGCCAGCAGGACAGGGGGCGCGACTAATGAAAAACTGTTTTTT
D: TRBD1; V: TRBV27; size: -; J: TRBJ1-4; CDR3: CASRGQLEEKLFF; DNA: TGTGCCAGCAGGGGACAGTTGGAGGAAAAACTGTTTTTT
D: -; V: TRBV28; size: few; J: TRBJ1-4; CDR3: CASSLTGMDEKLFF; DNA: TGTGCCAGCAGTCTCACAGGGATGGATGAAAAACTGTTTTTT
D: TRBD1; V: TRBV6-1; size: -; J: TRBJ1-4; CDR3: CASSDDRAMPNEKLFF; DNA: TGTGCCAGCAGTGATGACAGGGCGATGCCCAATGAAAAACTGTTTTTT
D: TRBD1; V: TRBV18; size: -; J: TRBJ1-3; CDR3: CASSSGQVSGNTIYF; DNA: TGTGCCAGCTCGTCAGGACAGGTCTCTGGAAACACCATATATTTT
D: -; V: TRBV10-2; size: -; J: TRBJ2-2; CDR3: CASSVAGELFF; DNA: TGCGCCAGCAGTGTCGCCGGGGAGCTGTTTTTT
D: TRBD2; V: TRBV7-9; size: once; J: TRBJ2-1; CDR3: CASSLGSGRANEQFF; DNA: TGTGCCAGCAGCTTAGGTAGCGGGAGGGCCAATGAGCAGTTCTTC
D: -; V: TRBV5-6; size: -; J: TRBJ1-4; CDR3: CASSLVQSNEKLFF; DNA: TGTGCCAGCAGCTTGGTCCAGTCTAATGAAAAACTGTTTTTT
D: -; V: TRBV10-3; size: -; J: TRBJ1-3; CDR3: CAVETGGNTIYF; DNA: TGTGCCGTCGAAACGGGAGGAAACACCATATATTTT
D: TRBD2; V: TRBV6-2/TRBV6-3; size: -; J: TRBJ2-3; CDR3: CASSRTSGGTDTQYF; DNA: TGTGCCAGCAGCAGGACTAGCGGAGGCACAGATACGCAGTATTTT
D: TRBD2; V: TRBV5-1; size: once; J: TRBJ2-3; CDR3: CASSLEGSGDTQYF; DNA: TGCGCCAGCAGCTTGGAAGGTAGCGGGGATACGCAGTATTTT
D: -; V: TRBV28; size: -; J: TRBJ1-6; CDR3: CASRPGVSPLHF; DNA: TGTGCCAGCAGGCCCGGGGTTTCACCCCTCCACTTT
D: -; V: TRBV7-6; size: -; J: TRBJ2-3; CDR3: CASSLAQNRKPYTDTQYF; DNA: TGTGCCAGCAGCTTAGCCCAAAACAGAAAGCCATACACAGATACGCAGTATTTT
D: -; V: TRBV29-1; size: -; J: TRBJ2-5; CDR3: CSVGRQGETQYF; DNA: TGCAGCGTTGGTCGGCAGGGAGAGACCCAGTACTTC
D: -; V: TRBV28; size: -; J: TRBJ1-4; CDR3: CASSFVGQGGEKLFF; DNA: TGTGCCAGCAGTTTTGTAGGGCAGGGCGGTGAAAAACTGTTTTTT
D: TRBD2; V: TRBV14; size: -; J: TRBJ2-5; CDR3: CASSQLRGLTQYF; DNA: TGTGCCAGCAGCCAGCTGCGGGGGTTAACCCAGTACTTC
D: -; V: TRBV6-7; size: -; J: TRBJ2-7; CDR3: CASSYGASATYEQYF; DNA: TGTGCCAGCAGTTACGGCGCTAGCGCGACCTACGAGCAGTACTTC
D: -; V: TRBV2; size: -; J: TRBJ1-1; CDR3: CASRFSSGEAFF; DNA: TGTGCCAGCAGGTTCTCCTCAGGTGAAGCTTTCTTT
D: TRBD2; V: TRBV4-3; size: -; J: TRBJ2-3; CDR3: CASSPQVAGDSDTQYF; DNA: TGCGCCAGCAGCCCCCAGGTAGCGGGAGATTCAGATACGCAGTATTTT
D: -; V: TRBV28; size: -; J: TRBJ2-2; CDR3: CASSFLQGPTGELFF; DNA: TGTGCCAGCAGTTTTTTACAGGGCCCCACCGGGGAGCTGTTTTTT
D: -; V: TRBV6-4; size: -; J: TRBJ1-5; CDR3: CASRRRVVYSNQPQHF; DNA: TGTGCCAGCAGACGACGGGTCGTTTATAGCAATCAGCCCCAGCATTTT
D: -; V: TRBV3-1/TRBV3-2; size: few; J: TRBJ1-2; CDR3: CASSQATGWGYGYTF; DNA: TGTGCCAGCAGCCAAGCAACAGGGTGGGGTTATGGCTACACCTTC
D: TRBD1; V: TRBV9; size: once; J: TRBJ2-1; CDR3: CASSSPGQYHEQFF; DNA: TGTGCCAGCAGCTCCCCGGGACAGTATCATGAGCAGTTCTTC
D: -; V: TRBV18; size: -; J: TRBJ1-2; CDR3: CASSPPNEELARGYTF; DNA: TGTGCCAGCTCACCACCGAACGAGGAATTGGCGCGAGGCTACACCTTC
D: -; V: TRBV18; size: few; J: TRBJ2-3; CDR3: CASSPTGSPDTQYF; DNA: TGTGCCAGCTCACCGACTGGGTCCCCAGATACGCAGTATTTT
D: TRBD1; V: TRBV2; size: -; J: TRBJ1-2; CDR3: CASIRDSNTYGYTF; DNA: TGTGCCAGCATCCGGGACAGCAATACCTATGGCTACACCTTC
D: TRBD1; V: TRBV19; size: -; J: TRBJ1-6; CDR3: CASKQGQGDNSPLHF; DNA: TGTGCCAGTAAACAAGGACAGGGGGATAATTCACCCCTCCACTTT
D: -; V: TRBV10-3; size: -; J: TRBJ2-7; CDR3: CAISGSTGYEQYF; DNA: TGTGCCATCAGTGGCTCAACCGGCTACGAGCAGTACTTC
D: -; V: TRBV28; size: -; J: TRBJ1-1; CDR3: CASSLRLNRAQNTEAFF; DNA: TGTGCCAGCAGTCTGAGGCTTAATCGCGCCCAGAACACTGAAGCTTTCTTT
D: -; V: TRBV28; size: -; J: TRBJ1-4; CDR3: CASSYPAFAGLFF; DNA: TGTGCCAGCAGTTATCCGGCCTTTGCGGGACTGTTTTTT
D: -; V: TRBV14; size: -; J: TRBJ2-7; CDR3: CASSRLGLEQYF; DNA: TGTGCCAGCAGCCGATTAGGACTAGAGCAGTACTTC
D: TRBD1; V: TRBV29-1; size: -; J: TRBJ1-2; CDR3: CSVVTGNYGYTF; DNA: TGCAGCGTTGTGACAGGGAACTATGGCTACACCTTC
D: TRBD2; V: TRBV7-9; size: -; J: TRBJ2-1; CDR3: CASSLVSGRYNEQFF; DNA: TGTGCCAGCAGCTTAGTTAGCGGGAGATACAATGAGCAGTTCTTC
D: TRBD2; V: TRBV24-1; size: -; J: TRBJ2-1; CDR3: CATSFGLAGLDNEQFF; DNA: TGTGCCACCTCATTCGGACTAGCGGGGCTTGACAATGAGCAGTTCTTC
D: -; V: TRBV18; size: few; J: TRBJ1-6; CDR3: CASSPLEVMANSPLHF; DNA: TGTGCCAGCTCACCACTGGAGGTCATGGCCAATTCACCCCTCCACTTT
D: TRBD2; V: TRBV24-1; size: -; J: TRBJ2-7; CDR3: CATSVRGGGRFTYEQYF; DNA: TGTGCCACCAGTGTAAGGGGCGGCGGGAGGTTTACCTACGAGCAGTACTTC
D: -; V: TRBV12-3/TRBV12-4; size: once; J: TRBJ2-1; CDR3: CASSFSGDEQFF; DNA: TGTGCCAGCAGTTTTTCGGGGGATGAGCAGTTCTTC
D: -; V: TRBV30; size: once; J: TRBJ2-7; CDR3: CAWRGVGSYEQYF; DNA: TGTGCCTGGAGGGGAGTTGGCTCCTACGAGCAGTACTTC
D: TRBD1; V: TRBV6-5; size: -; J: TRBJ2-7; CDR3: CASRPGTGAGEQYF; DNA: TGTGCCAGCAGGCCCGGGACAGGGGCCGGCGAGCAGTACTTC
D: -; V: TRBV11-2; size: -; J: TRBJ1-2; CDR3: CASSLSGAYGYTF; DNA: TGTGCCAGCAGCTTGTCAGGGGCGTATGGCTACACCTTC
D: -; V: TRBV24-1; size: few; J: TRBJ2-3; CDR3: CATSDNAGWADTQYF; DNA: TGTGCCACCAGTGATAACGCGGGATGGGCAGATACGCAGTATTTT
D: -; V: TRBV6-5; size: -; J: TRBJ1-5; CDR3: CASGGERNQPQHF; DNA: TGTGCCAGCGGAGGGGAGCGCAATCAGCCCCAGCACTTT
D: -; V: TRBV19; size: -; J: TRBJ2-7; CDR3: CASSVGGPSYEQYF; DNA: TGTGCCAGTAGTGTCGGGGGTCCCTCCTACGAGCAGTACTTC
D: -; V: TRBV19; size: many; J: TRBJ1-5; CDR3: CASKSGRRSNQPQHF; DNA: TGTGCCAGTAAGTCAGGGCGGCGAAGCAATCAGCCCCAGCATTTT
D: -; V: TRBV19; size: few; J: TRBJ1-3; CDR3: CASSSQAYSGNTIYF; DNA: TGTGCCAGTAGTTCGCAAGCTTACTCAGGAAACACCATATATTTT
D: -; V: TRBV6-5; size: -; J: TRBJ1-5; CDR3: CASTGGAGRNQPQHF; DNA: TGTGCCAGCACAGGAGGAGCTGGTCGCAATCAGCCCCAGCATTTT
D: TRBD1; V: TRBV7-6; size: -; J: TRBJ1-5; CDR3: CASSPGQGFGNQPQHF; DNA: TGTGCCAGCAGTCCGGGACAGGGGTTCGGCAATCAGCCCCAGCATTTT
D: -; V: TRBV14; size: -; J: TRBJ2-3; CDR3: CASSQDLSPDTQYF; DNA: TGTGCCAGCAGCCAAGATTTATCCCCAGATACGCAGTATTTT